This T cell receptor (beta chain) was identified in a study of T cell responses to AZD1222 COVID-19 vaccine. Generated by immunoSEQ multiplex PCR, the TCRdb table keeps only in-frame clones and is missing some. The sample carries some 100,000 clones, around 90% recorded once. The sequence was obtained from an adult who received the AZD1222 COVID-19 vaccine. The specimen comprised peripheral blood, sampled 28 days after the second AZD1222 dose.

The CDR3 loop reads CASSLPGGGGIHEQYF. The CDR3 nucleotides are TGTGCCAGCAGCCTCCCCGGAGGGGGGGGCATCCACGAGCAGTACTTC. This chain uses TRBV7-2 with TRBJ2-7; D is perhaps TRBD2 (7 bases). Germline V lookup: CDR1 SGHTA, CDR2 FQGNSA. Trimming stripped 5 bases from V and 5 bases from J, with 22 bases between. The CDR3 covers 16 residues.